The present entry profiles one T cell receptor beta chain with its context. The data were obtained in a study of blood T cell repertoires in COVID-19. Study as a whole: Samples representing acute and convalescent COVID-19 were sourced from the United States, Italy and Spain. The analysed material was cDNA or gDNA that came from T cells, B-cell-depleted T cells, or PBMCs.

As originally analysed: Quantification of nucleated cells was approximated via reference gene primer amplification. Clones were sequenced by immunoSEQ multiplex PCR, and TCRdb holds only the in-frame ones, with some missing. V, J and clone size reflect that table, while D and trimming were determined from the DNA. The repertoire holds fewer than 350,000 clones, with roughly 79% as singletons. The CDR3 extends over 14 amino acids. V dropped 6 bases and J dropped 2 bases, with 15 bases sitting between them. Germline V lookup: CDR1 SGHNT, CDR2 YYREEE (reference sequence). Sample: peripheral blood. J is TRBJ2-7 and V is TRBV5-4; TRBD1 is a possible D gene (5 bases). This TCR was sampled from a woman aged 55 to 70 with active or convalescent COVID-19. CDR3 region: CASIRQGGTYEQYF. The DNA of the CDR3 is TGTGCCAGCATAAGGCAGGGTGGCACCTACGAGCAGTACTTC.